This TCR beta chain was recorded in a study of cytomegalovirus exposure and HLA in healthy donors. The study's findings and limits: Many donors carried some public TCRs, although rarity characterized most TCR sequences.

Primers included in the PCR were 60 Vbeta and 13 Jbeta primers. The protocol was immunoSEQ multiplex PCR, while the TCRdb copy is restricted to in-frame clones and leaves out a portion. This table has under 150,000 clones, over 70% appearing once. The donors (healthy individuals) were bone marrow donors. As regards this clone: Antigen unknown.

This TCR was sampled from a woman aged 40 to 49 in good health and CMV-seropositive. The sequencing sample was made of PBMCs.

The DNA for the CDR3 is TGTGCCAGCAGCGCGGGACTAGCGGGAGTCAGGGTAGATACGCAGTATTTT. Translation gives CASSAGLAGVRVDTQYF. This rearrangement joins TRBV7-9 to TRBJ2-3; 14 bases line up with TRBD2. This CDR3 has 17 amino acids. V was pared by 5 bases and J by 5 bases, with 9 bases of the junction left unmatched. Looked up from germline, CDR1 is SEHNR and CDR2 is FQNEAQ (reference sequence).